This entry lists 19 T cell receptor beta chains sequenced from one sample in a study of identical twins. TCRdb re-called the 5' RACE reads through MiXCR, storing one row per CDR3 protein. This sample has around 300,000 distinct CDR3 sequences, with roughly 8.6% found just once. A further study also used this sample, focusing on yellow fever vaccine responses in identical twins.

The sample comprised memory (CD45RO+) T cells sorted from blood. These receptor sequences come from a woman aged 18-29 years in good health.

There are many counts of this clonotype. The V gene is TRBV13, the J gene TRBJ2-1; 9 bases are shared with TRBD2. The junction had 6 bases not matched to a gene; V was cut back by 3 bases and J by 6 bases. The germline gives CDR1 PRHDT, CDR2 FYEKMQ (reference sequence). This CDR3 contains 15 residues. The CDR3 bases are TGTGCCAGCAGCTTGGAGCGGGGGGCCCTCAATGAGCAGTTCTTC. Protein sequence: CASSLERGALNEQFF.

This chain links TRBV6-1 with TRBJ1-5; 7 bases line up with TRBD1. Unmatched junction bases numbered 6, after V lost 7 bases and J lost 6 bases. The germline gives CDR1 MNHNS, CDR2 SASEGT. The CDR3 is 13 amino acids. CDR3 sequence (DNA): TGTGCCAGCACTGAGACAGGGATTCAGCCCCAGCATTTT. It translates to CASTETGIQPQHF.

A note on this clonotype: Possible read error: a much larger clone is one base away. The chain is built from TRBV9 and TRBJ2-1; D call uncertain. Germline lookup yields CDR1 SGDLS and CDR2 YYNGEE. The CDR3 extends over 11 amino acids. V lost 1 base, J lost 7 bases, and 3 bases lay in between. CDR3 protein: CASSVYNEQFF. The CDR3, as DNA: TGTGCCAGCAGCGTATATAATGAGCAGTTCTTC.

This clonotype was seen many times. The chain is built from TRBV10-3 and TRBJ2-2; tentative D call: TRBD2 (6 bases). CDR3 length: 14 residues. Germline V gene lookup returns CDR1 ENHRY and CDR2 SYGVKD. Trimming left V 5 bases short and J 5 bases short, with 12 bases between. The CDR3, as DNA: TGTGCCATCAGTCCTGAGGGGAGGACCGGGGAGCTGTTTTTT. This sequence encodes CAISPEGRTGELFF.

This clonotype occurred many times. V and J are TRBV2 and TRBJ2-1; 7 bases are a match to TRBD1. The CDR3 covers 14 residues. Germline CDR1 reads SNHLY; CDR2 reads FYNNEI. The V gene end was trimmed by 8 bases and the J gene end by 0 bases; junction bases not matched to a gene: 4. In DNA, the CDR3 is TGTGCCAGCTCGACAGGGAGCTCCTACAATGAGCAGTTCTTC. Protein sequence: CASSTGSSYNEQFF.

The chain links TRBV29-1 to TRBJ2-1; TRBD2 matches 7 bases. The CDR3 runs 13 residues. J was trimmed by 6 bases and V by 6 bases; bases with no gene match: 8. Germline V gene lookup returns CDR1 SQVTM and CDR2 ANQGSEA. CDR3 bases: TGCAGCGTGGCGGCGGGGGAGATCAATGAGCAGTTCTTC. The encoded protein is CSVAAGEINEQFF.

There are many counts of this clonotype. The CDR3 DNA follows: TGTGCCAGCAGCTTTTGGGTCGAGGAGACCCAGTACTTC. Its protein product is CASSFWVEETQYF. J is TRBJ2-5 and V is TRBV5-5; D not certain. The V gene's germline CDR1 is SGHKS and CDR2 YYEKEE (reference sequence). This CDR3 spans 13 amino acids. V shed 2 bases and J shed 5 bases, with 10 bases lying between them. The variable domain in full, with the rest retrieved from reference TRBV5-5 and TRBJ2-5, is DAGVTQSPTHLIKTRGQQVTLRCSPISGHKSVSWYQQVLGQGPQFIFQYYEKEERGRGNFPDRFSARQFPNYSSELNVNALLLGDSALYLCASSFWVEETQYFGPGTRLLVL.

J is TRBJ2-5 and V is TRBV6-2 or TRBV6-3; 14 positions agree with TRBD2. This CDR3 contains 15 residues. The germline gives CDR1 MNHEY, CDR2 SVGEGT. Trimming took 6 bases from V and 5 from J; bases not matched to a gene: 5. CDR3 in amino acids: CASRGLAGDSETQYF. The CDR3 DNA reads as TGTGCCAGCAGGGGACTAGCGGGAGACAGTGAGACCCAGTACTTC.

This clonotype was detected only a few times. The chain uses TRBV3-1 and TRBJ2-7; 13 bases fit TRBD2. The CDR3 runs 17 residues. V lost 4 bases to trimming and J lost 3 bases; unmatched junction nucleotides: 9. Germline loops: CDR1 LGHDT, CDR2 YNNKEL (reference sequence). Written as DNA, the CDR3 is TGTGCCAGCAGCCTCAGTTCCTGGACTAGCGGGGGCTACGAGCAGTACTTC. Translation gives CASSLSSWTSGGYEQYF.

Concerning this clonotype: Likely a read error: the CDR3 ends without its conserved phenylalanine or tryptophan. The chain employs TRBV12-3 or TRBV12-4 and TRBJ1-5; perhaps TRBD1 as D (5 bases). This CDR3 is built from 14 residues. Trimming removed 0 bases from V and 4 bases from J, with 7 bases in between. In DNA form, the CDR3 reads TGTGCCAGCAGTTTAGCGGGGGGAAATCAGCCCCAGCATATT. Translated: CASSLAGGNQPQHI.

This clonotype was detected many times. The chain uses TRBV20-1 and TRBJ1-4, with 9 bases fitting TRBD1. CDR1 DFQATT and CDR2 SNEGSKA come from the germline V gene (reference sequence). The V gene end was trimmed by 6 bases and the J gene end by 8 bases; junction bases not matched to a gene: 7. CDR3 length: 13 residues. The CDR3 bases are TGCAGTGCCAGGGACAGGGTTTTCGAAAAACTGTTTTTT. Translation: CSARDRVFEKLFF.

This clonotype occurred many times. The chain's CDR3 is CASSPSGREPYEQYF. The CDR3 DNA sequence: TGTGCCAGCAGTCCGAGCGGGAGGGAGCCCTACGAGCAGTACTTC. V and J are TRBV9 and TRBJ2-7; 10 nucleotides align to TRBD2. CDR1 and CDR2 (germline): SGDLS, YYNGEE. This CDR3 is 15 amino acids long. V was pared by 5 bases and J by 2 bases, with 7 bases of the junction left unmatched.

This clonotype has at least ten counts. This chain uses TRBV10-3 with TRBJ1-5; D is unclear. This CDR3 comprises 14 residues. Germline CDR1 is ENHRY and CDR2 is SYGVKD. The ends were cut back, 2 bases at V and 4 bases at J, with 9 bases in the middle. CDR3 DNA sequence: TGTGCCATCAGTGAGGGGCCCTTAAATCAGCCCCAGCATTTT. Protein: CAISEGPLNQPQHF.

V is TRBV12-3 or TRBV12-4 and J is TRBJ1-5; no clear D gene. CDR3 size: 13 residues. V lost 1 base and J lost 6, with 7 bases in between. This chain's CDR3 is CASSLVVGQPQHF. The CDR3 DNA sequence: TGTGCCAGCAGTTTAGTGGTGGGTCAGCCCCAGCATTTT.

A remark on this clonotype: At one of its ends the junction is not consistent with the germline gene, which may arise from a read error. This rearrangement joins TRBV5-1 to TRBJ2-7, with 8 bases aligning to TRBD1. In germline, CDR1 is SGHRS, CDR2 YFSETQ. The CDR3 runs to 14 residues. In DNA form, the CDR3 reads TGCGCCAGCGGACAGGGATTTGCTCCCTACGATCAGTACTTC. It is translated as CASGQGFAPYDQYF.

This chain uses TRBV20-1 with TRBJ2-1; unclear D gene. CDR1 and CDR2 from the germline V gene are DFQATT and SNEGSKA (reference sequence). The CDR3 length is 13 residues. V was pared by 1 base and J by 6 bases, with 10 bases between. Here the CDR3 reads CSARGFSGNEQFF. The CDR3 coding sequence is TGCAGTGCTAGAGGTTTCTCAGGCAATGAGCAGTTCTTC.

In its sample, this clonotype was seen a few times. The DNA of the CDR3 is TGCGCCAGCAGCCAAGATGGGGGGAGAGGGACCGGGGAGCTGTTTTTT. Amino acids: CASSQDGGRGTGELFF. The chain combines TRBV4-1 with TRBJ2-2; maybe TRBD2 (6 bases). This CDR3 is built from 16 residues. From germline, CDR1 is MGHRA and CDR2 YSYEKL. Trimming removed 0 bases from V and 5 bases from J, with 13 bases in between.

The sample holds many counts of this clonotype. The chain couples TRBV7-2 to TRBJ2-1; D not certain. The CDR3 has 15 amino acids. V was shortened by 5 bases and J by 0 bases, with 11 bases between the two germline ends. Germline CDR1 reads SGHTA; CDR2 reads FQGNSA. The CDR3 nucleotides are TGTGCCAGCAGCCTGACAACCAGCTCCTACAATGAGCAGTTCTTC. As protein: CASSLTTSSYNEQFF.

This clonotype was counted many times. V usage is TRBV29-1 and J usage is TRBJ2-7; tentatively, D is TRBD1 (5 bases). The germline gives CDR1 SQVTM, CDR2 ANQGSEA. The germline V and J ends were trimmed by 5 bases and 4 bases, with 12 bases remaining between them. The CDR3 length is 12 residues. The CDR3 spells CSVQDTGYEQYF. Written as DNA, the CDR3 is TGCAGCGTTCAGGACACCGGGTACGAGCAGTACTTC.